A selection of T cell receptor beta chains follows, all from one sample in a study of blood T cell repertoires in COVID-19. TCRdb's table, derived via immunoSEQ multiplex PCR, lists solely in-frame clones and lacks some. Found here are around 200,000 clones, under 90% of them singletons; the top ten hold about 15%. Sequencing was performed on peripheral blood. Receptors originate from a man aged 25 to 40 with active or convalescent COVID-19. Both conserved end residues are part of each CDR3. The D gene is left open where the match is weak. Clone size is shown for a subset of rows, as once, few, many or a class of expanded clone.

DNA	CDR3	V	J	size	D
TGTGCCAGCAGTTTCCCTTCGATGCGGGATTATGGCTACACCTTC	CASSFPSMRDYGYTF	TRBV28	TRBJ1-2	.	.
TGTGCCAGTAGTGATAGATTAAACAAGGGGGAAGATCAGCCCCAGCATTTT	CASSDRLNKGEDQPQHF	TRBV19	TRBJ1-5	.	.
TGTGCCACCAGCAGAGCGGGGACCGGGGAGCTGTTTTTT	CATSRAGTGELFF	TRBV15	TRBJ2-2	.	.
TGTGCCAGCAGCACCACGGTGGGGAGAAACACCGGGGAGCTGTTTTTT	CASSTTVGRNTGELFF	TRBV5-5	TRBJ2-2	.	.
TGTGCCAGCAGGAGGCTAGCGGGAGCTGGGGCCAACGTCCTGACTTTC	CASRRLAGAGANVLTF	TRBV2	TRBJ2-6	.	TRBD2
TGTGCCTGGAGTGTACTTTCGTACACTGAAGCTTTCTTT	CAWSVLSYTEAFF	TRBV30	TRBJ1-1	.	.
TGTGCCAGCAGTTTAGCAGGGGGCGCGCAAGGTGAAGCTTTCTTT	CASSLAGGAQGEAFF	TRBV28	TRBJ1-1	once	TRBD1
TGTGCCACCAGTGATTTGGGGGCTGGCTACACCTTC	CATSDLGAGYTF	TRBV24-1	TRBJ1-2	.	.
TGTGCCAGCAGCCTACGAAAGCGGGAGGATACGCAGTATTTT	CASSLRKREDTQYF	TRBV6-2/TRBV6-3	TRBJ2-3	few	TRBD2
TGTGCCAGCAGCCGGACAGCCTTAGATGAAAAACTGTTTTTT	CASSRTALDEKLFF	TRBV6-2/TRBV6-3	TRBJ1-4	.	.
TGCAGCGTTGAGGCCCCGGGGGGGACACTGGCCTACGAGCAGTACTTC	CSVEAPGGTLAYEQYF	TRBV29-1	TRBJ2-7	once	TRBD2
TGTGCCAGCAGCCATCCGACGGACAGGGCGCCAGAGGATGAAAAACTGTTTTTT	CASSHPTDRAPEDEKLFF	TRBV7-9	TRBJ1-4	.	TRBD1
TGTGCCACCAGCCCAGGAATCAACTACGAGCAGTACTTC	CATSPGINYEQYF	TRBV15	TRBJ2-7	few	.
TGTGCCAGCAGCCCGACAGGGGGCGCGAACACAGATACGCAGTATTTT	CASSPTGGANTDTQYF	TRBV28	TRBJ2-3	.	TRBD1
TGTGCCAGCAGTTACTCCGGGACAGCCTATGGCTACACCTTC	CASSYSGTAYGYTF	TRBV6-5	TRBJ1-2	.	TRBD1
TGTGCCTCGGACGAGGCGGGGGACACTGAAGCTTTCTTT	CASDEAGDTEAFF	TRBV30	TRBJ1-1	.	.
TGTGCCAGCAACCTCGGGAGCGGAGGAGAAACTGAAGCTTTCTTT	CASNLGSGGETEAFF	TRBV5-5	TRBJ1-1	.	.
TGCAGCGTCAAAACGGGGGACTATAATTCACCCCTCCACTTT	CSVKTGDYNSPLHF	TRBV29-1	TRBJ1-6	.	.
TGTGCCAGTGGGAGAGGACAGTCAACTAATGAAAAACTGTTTTTT	CASGRGQSTNEKLFF	TRBV19	TRBJ1-4	.	.
TGTGCCAGCATCCGGACAGGTTCCACTGAAGCTTTCTTT	CASIRTGSTEAFF	TRBV6-5	TRBJ1-1	.	TRBD1
TGTGCCAGCAGTCGAGGACTAGCGGGGGGAAATGAGCAGTTCTTC	CASSRGLAGGNEQFF	TRBV6-6	TRBJ2-1	.	TRBD2
TGTGCCAGCAGCCGGACAGAACAAGAGACCCAGTACTTC	CASSRTEQETQYF	TRBV7-9	TRBJ2-5	.	.
TGCGCCAGCAGTGGGACTAGCGGGGAGCAGTTCTTC	CASSGTSGEQFF	TRBV10-1	TRBJ2-1	once	TRBD2
TGTGCCAGCAGCTTCGGCAGGGGGGATGGCTACACCTTC	CASSFGRGDGYTF	TRBV5-6	TRBJ1-2	.	TRBD1
TGCGCCAGCAGCTTGGGGGACAGGGGGACTAATGAAAAACTGTTTTTT	CASSLGDRGTNEKLFF	TRBV5-1	TRBJ1-4	once	TRBD1
TGTGCCAGCAAAAGCGGGAGGGTGTACGAGCAGTACTTC	CASKSGRVYEQYF	TRBV27	TRBJ2-7	.	TRBD2
TGTGCCAGCAGTTTAGCGCGGCAGAACACTGAAGCTTTCTTT	CASSLARQNTEAFF	TRBV28	TRBJ1-1	many	.
TGCGCCAGCAGCCCCAAAAGGCCTAGCGGGGGTGGGGCCGGGGAGCTGTTTTTT	CASSPKRPSGGGAGELFF	TRBV4-1	TRBJ2-2	.	TRBD2
TGTGCCAGCAGCGACCCACCCGACAGGGGTGCAGTCTTC	CASSDPPDRGAVF	TRBV6-6	TRBJ2-1	.	TRBD1
TGTGCCAGTAACCCGGGACAGTTCTCTGGAAACACCATATATTTT	CASNPGQFSGNTIYF	TRBV19	TRBJ1-3	once	TRBD1
TGTGCCAGCAGTCCTTTGCTAGCGGCTTCCTACGAGCAGTACTTC	CASSPLLAASYEQYF	TRBV6-5	TRBJ2-7	.	TRBD2
TGTGCCAGCATGGGCGTCTACACTGAAGCTTTCTTT	CASMGVYTEAFF	TRBV12-3/TRBV12-4	TRBJ1-1	.	.
TGCGCCAGCAGCCTAGGGACTAGCGGGAAGGGTGAGCAGTTCTTC	CASSLGTSGKGEQFF	TRBV10-2	TRBJ2-1	once	TRBD2
TGTGCCAGCAGCCCGAGCACAGGGAGCTCTGGAAACACCATATATTTT	CASSPSTGSSGNTIYF	TRBV11-2	TRBJ1-3	.	.
TGTGCCAGCAGCTTGGTGTCTAGCGGGAGAGATACGCAGTATTTT	CASSLVSSGRDTQYF	TRBV5-5	TRBJ2-3	.	TRBD2
TGTGCCAGCAGCTTAGTTGGGGGCGGGCAGCCCCAGCATTTT	CASSLVGGGQPQHF	TRBV7-9	TRBJ1-5	.	.
TGTGCCAGCAGCTTAGATTCAATTTTGCTACAGCCGAGCTCCTACGAGCAGTACTTC	CASSLDSILLQPSSYEQYF	TRBV11-3	TRBJ2-7	.	.
TGTGCCAGCAGCTCTGGCGGGGCTGGCTACAATGAGCAGTTCTTC	CASSSGGAGYNEQFF	TRBV13	TRBJ2-1	.	.
TGTGCCAGCGTCGGGGAGCTGTTTTTT	CASVGELFF	TRBV24-1	TRBJ2-2	.	.
TGTGCCTGGACCCAACCGGGAGGGTCGAGAGCTGAAGCTTTCTTT	CAWTQPGGSRAEAFF	TRBV30	TRBJ1-1	.	.